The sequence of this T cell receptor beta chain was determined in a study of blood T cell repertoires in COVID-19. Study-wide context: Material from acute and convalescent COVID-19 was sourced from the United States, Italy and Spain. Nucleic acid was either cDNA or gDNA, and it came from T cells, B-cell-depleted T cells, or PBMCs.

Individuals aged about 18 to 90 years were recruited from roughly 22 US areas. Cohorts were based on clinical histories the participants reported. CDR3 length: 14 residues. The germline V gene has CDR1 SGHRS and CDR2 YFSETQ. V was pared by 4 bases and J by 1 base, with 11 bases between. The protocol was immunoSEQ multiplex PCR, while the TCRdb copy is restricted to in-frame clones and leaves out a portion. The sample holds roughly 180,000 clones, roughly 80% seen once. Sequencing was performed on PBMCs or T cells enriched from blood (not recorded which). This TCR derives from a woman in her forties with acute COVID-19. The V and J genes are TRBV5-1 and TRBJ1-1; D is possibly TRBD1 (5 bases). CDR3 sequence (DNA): TGCGCCAGCAGCCCCACCACAGGGAACACTGAAGCTTTCTTT. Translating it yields CASSPTTGNTEAFF.